A selection of T cell receptor beta chains follows, all from one sample in a study of T cells after yellow fever vaccination. TCRdb re-called the 5' RACE reads with MiXCR, one entry per CDR3 protein. This repertoire shows around 250,000 distinct CDR3 sequences, about 7.1% found once; its top ten account for approximately 0.85%. The sample consisted of CD4+ T cells sorted from PBMCs, taken 15 days after the yellow fever booster vaccination. These receptors all come from a young man who received the YFV17D yellow fever vaccine. The CDR3 runs from the conserved cysteine through the conserved F or W. The D gene is left open where the match is weak. Expanded clones get a size class; other rows say once, few or many, or leave the size out.

TRBJ2-7	TRBD2	TRBV7-2	many	TGTGCCAGCAGCTTAGGGGGCGGGAGCGTCTACGAGCAGTACTTC	CASSLGGGSVYEQYF
TRBJ1-3	NA	TRBV10-3	few	TGTGCCACCCTAGCCAGCCCCGGAGGATTCTCTGGAAACACCATATATTTT	CATLASPGGFSGNTIYF
TRBJ1-2	NA	TRBV6-6	many	TGTGCCAGCAGTCAGGACGTAAATGGCTACACCTTC	CASSQDVNGYTF
TRBJ1-5	TRBD1	TRBV5-1	NA	TGCGCCAGCAGCATACAGGGGGGGTTTGGTCAGCCCCAGCATTTT	CASSIQGGFGQPQHF
TRBJ2-5	TRBD2	TRBV7-2	few	TGTGCCAGCAGCTTTCTAGCGGGATGGGTGGAGACCCAGTACTTC	CASSFLAGWVETQYF
TRBJ2-1	NA	TRBV10-3	many	TGTGCCATCAGTGAGTCTAGGGAATCCTACAATGAGCAGTTCTTC	CAISESRESYNEQFF
TRBJ2-5	NA	TRBV6-2/TRBV6-3	many	TGTGCCAGCACCCCGGGACCCAGAGGCATGGAGACCCAGTACTTC	CASTPGPRGMETQYF
TRBJ2-3	NA	TRBV5-4	few	TGTGCCAGCACCAGTAGGACCGGGGCGGAAGATACGCAGTATTTT	CASTSRTGAEDTQYF
TRBJ1-4	NA	TRBV10-2	many	TGCGCCAGCAGTGAGACTCGGACAGTTAATGAAAAACTGTTTTTT	CASSETRTVNEKLFF
TRBJ2-3	NA	TRBV20-1	few	TGCAGTGCTAGTATACGGGCTCGTCCTAGCACAGATACGCAGTATTTT	CSASIRARPSTDTQYF
TRBJ2-6	NA	TRBV12-3/TRBV12-4	few	TGTGCCAGCAGTTTATACCCCCTCACAGGGACTGGGGCCAACGTCCTGACTTTC	CASSLYPLTGTGANVLTF
TRBJ1-2	TRBD1	TRBV3-1	many	TGTGCCAGCAGCCGGGGGACAGCCGATGGCTACACCTTC	CASSRGTADGYTF
TRBJ2-5	TRBD2	TRBV29-1	many	TGCAGCGCGCTTGGGCTAGCGGGAGTAGAGACCCAGTACTTC	CSALGLAGVETQYF
TRBJ2-3	NA	TRBV7-2	few	TGTGCCAGCAGCCGGGCGGTCACAGATACGCAGTATTTT	CASSRAVTDTQYF
TRBJ2-1	NA	TRBV20-1	few	TGCAGTGCTAGAGATCAGCTAGTACCCTCCTACAATGAGCAGTTCTTC	CSARDQLVPSYNEQFF
TRBJ1-1	NA	TRBV20-1	few	TGCAGTGCTAGAAGGCTACAGGGCACTGAAGCTTTCTTT	CSARRLQGTEAFF
TRBJ1-2	NA	TRBV12-3/TRBV12-4	few	TGTGCCAGCAGTTTGGGCGTTGTTGGCTACACCTTC	CASSLGVVGYTF
TRBJ2-3	TRBD2	TRBV7-2	many	TGTGCCAGCAGCTCCGGAGCGGGATACACAGATACGCAGTATTTT	CASSSGAGYTDTQYF
TRBJ1-4	NA	TRBV12-3/TRBV12-4	many	TGTGCCAGCAGTCCGGGTCGGGGGACGGCTGAAAAACTGTTTTTT	CASSPGRGTAEKLFF
TRBJ1-5	NA	TRBV12-3/TRBV12-4	many	TGTGCCAGCAGTTGGTCCAAATATCAGCCCCAGCATTTT	CASSWSKYQPQHF
TRBJ2-3	NA	TRBV4-3	many	TGCGCCAGCAGCCACTTAGCGGAAAACAGAGATACGCAGTATTTT	CASSHLAENRDTQYF
TRBJ1-2	NA	TRBV29-1	few	TGCAGCGTTGAGGATCGGGGGCCTGGCTACACCTTC	CSVEDRGPGYTF
TRBJ2-7	TRBD1	TRBV6-2/TRBV6-3	NA	TGTGCCAGCCGGGACAGGCCCTACGAGCAGTACTTC	CASRDRPYEQYF
TRBJ1-5	NA	TRBV7-2	NA	TGTGCCAGCAGCTTAGCCAGGAATCAGCCCCAGCATTTT	CASSLARNQPQHF
TRBJ1-2	NA	TRBV24-1	many	TGTGCCACCAGTGAGACCATGGGGTACGGCTACACCTTC	CATSETMGYGYTF
TRBJ2-2	NA	TRBV2	many	TGTGCCAGCAGTACAGGGCCCGGGGAGCTGTTTTTT	CASSTGPGELFF
TRBJ2-5	TRBD2	TRBV7-2	few	TGTGCCAGCAGCAGGGAGGGGTCCCAGTACTTC	CASSREGSQYF
TRBJ2-3	NA	TRBV21-1	NA	TGTGCCAGCAGCAAAGCGCCCACAGATACGCAGTATTTT	CASSKAPTDTQYF
TRBJ1-1	NA	TRBV7-2	few	TGTGCCAGCAGAGACGACGGCTACACTGAAGCTTTCTTT	CASRDDGYTEAFF
TRBJ2-7	NA	TRBV7-2	few	TGTGCCAGCAGTGTAGGAGGCAATCCCCCCTACGAGCAGTACTTC	CASSVGGNPPYEQYF
TRBJ2-6	NA	TRBV27	many	TGTGCCAGCAGTCTGACAGCCGCACCTTCTGGGGCCAACGTCCTGACTTTC	CASSLTAAPSGANVLTF
TRBJ2-5	TRBD2	TRBV18	many	TGTGCCAGCTCCCCAGGACTAGCGGGAGGTGAGACCCAGTACTTC	CASSPGLAGGETQYF
TRBJ2-1	TRBD1	TRBV6-2/TRBV6-3	few	TGTGCCAGCAGTAACCGACAGGGAAGGAACGATGAGCAGTTCTTC	CASSNRQGRNDEQFF
TRBJ1-1	NA	TRBV6-6	NA	TGTGCCAGCTCTAAGTTAAACACTGAAGCTTTCTTT	CASSKLNTEAFF
TRBJ2-1	NA	TRBV12-3/TRBV12-4	NA	TGTGCCAGCAGTTTTAGAGCTTTCAATGAGCAGTTCTTC	CASSFRAFNEQFF
TRBJ1-2	NA	TRBV28	many	TGTGCCAGCCTAAGAGGGGGGACCTACTATGGCTACACCTTC	CASLRGGTYYGYTF
TRBJ2-1	NA	TRBV18	many	TGTGCCAGCTCACAGGGTCTCGGGGGACTGGGTGAGCAGTTCTTC	CASSQGLGGLGEQFF
TRBJ2-3	NA	TRBV20-1	few	TGCAGTGCCCCGGGGCGCACGGATACGCAGTATTTT	CSAPGRTDTQYF
TRBJ2-7	NA	TRBV20-1	few	TGCAGTGCTAGAGATTGGAGCGGGCGAAGCCCCTACGAGCAGTACTTC	CSARDWSGRSPYEQYF
TRBJ2-1	TRBD1	TRBV12-3/TRBV12-4	many	TGTGCCAGCAGTCCAGGGGGACCCACGAATGAGCAGTTCTTC	CASSPGGPTNEQFF
TRBJ1-1	NA	TRBV11-1	few	TGTGCCAGCAGCTTAAACAGGAGGACTGAAGCTTTCTTT	CASSLNRRTEAFF